One sample yielded the 6 T cell receptor beta chains listed below, sequenced in a study of blood T cell repertoires in COVID-19. This table comes from immunoSEQ multiplex PCR, and its TCRdb copy is limited to in-frame clones, with some not included. Of about 130,000 clones in the sample, 84% are singletons; the top ten hold more than 10%. Sequencing used peripheral blood. Receptors were obtained from a woman in her sixties with acute or convalescent COVID-19.

The rearrangement joins TRBV3-1 (or the pseudogene TRBV3-2) to TRBJ1-2; TRBD1 might be the D (5 bases). The length of the CDR3 is 13 residues. The germline gives CDR1 LGHDT, CDR2 YNNKEL (reference sequence). The germline V and J ends were trimmed by 3 bases and 8 bases, with 13 bases remaining between them. As DNA, the CDR3 is TGTGCCAGCAGCCAGTCCCAGGGCAGGGGCTACACCTTC. This encodes CASSQSQGRGYTF.

The chain couples TRBV3-1 (or the pseudogene TRBV3-2) to TRBJ2-3; TRBD2 agrees at 8 bases. The CDR3 length is 16 residues. Germline values: CDR1 LGHDT, CDR2 YNNKEL (reference sequence). Unmatched junction bases numbered 9, after V lost 2 bases and J lost 5 bases. CDR3 in DNA: TGTGCCAGCAGCCAAACTGCTGCGGGGGGAGGAGATACGCAGTATTTT. It translates to CASSQTAAGGGDTQYF.

The rearrangement links TRBV6-5 to TRBJ2-7; possibly TRBD2 for D (6 bases). V dropped 8 bases and J dropped 7 bases, with 9 bases sitting between them. Germline-derived CDR1 and CDR2 are MNHEY and SVGAGI. The CDR3 runs 10 residues. CDR3 protein: CASGRREQYV. The CDR3 region has the DNA TGTGCCAGCGGGAGGAGGGAGCAGTACGTC.

The chain has TRBV4-1 and TRBJ2-1, with 12 positions matching TRBD2. Trimming took 0 bases from V and 9 from J; bases not matched to a gene: 9. The germline V gene has CDR1 MGHRA and CDR2 YSYEKL. CDR3 length equals 17 residues. This CDR3 reads CASSQEASGGVLIEQFF. CDR3 bases: TGCGCCAGCAGCCAAGAAGCTAGCGGGGGGGTATTGATTGAGCAGTTCTTC.

The table lists this clone with a count of one. CDR3 in amino acids: CSAADRDYGYTF. The CDR3 coding sequence is TGCAGCGCGGCCGACAGGGACTATGGCTACACCTTC. The genes are TRBV29-1 and TRBJ1-2, with 7 bases matching TRBD1. The CDR3 consists of 12 residues. V dropped 7 bases and J dropped 3; count of bases not matched to a gene: 5. Germline CDR1 and CDR2: SQVTM and ANQGSEA.

CDR3 loop: CASSVDRAGSTDTQYF. CDR3 in DNA: TGTGCCAGCAGTGTGGACAGGGCCGGGAGCACAGATACGCAGTATTTT. This chain uses TRBV6-1 with TRBJ2-3; 8 bases are a match to TRBD1. Trimming cost V 4 bases and J 0 bases; bases outside gene matches: 6. CDR1 is MNHNS, CDR2 SASEGT, per germline. This CDR3 comprises 16 residues.